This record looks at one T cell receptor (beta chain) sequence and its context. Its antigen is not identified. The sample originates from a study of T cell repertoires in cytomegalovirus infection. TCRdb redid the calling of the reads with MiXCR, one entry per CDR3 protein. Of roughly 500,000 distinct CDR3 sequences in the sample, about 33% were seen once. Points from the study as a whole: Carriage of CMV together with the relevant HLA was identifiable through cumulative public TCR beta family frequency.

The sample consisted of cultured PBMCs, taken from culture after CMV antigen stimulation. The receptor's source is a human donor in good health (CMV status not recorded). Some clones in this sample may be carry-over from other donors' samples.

The CDR3 sequence is CASSWRQVTDTQYF. The CDR3 DNA is TGTGCCAGCAGTTGGAGACAGGTCACAGATACGCAGTATTTT. The chain employs TRBV28 and TRBJ2-3; D may be TRBD1 (6 bases). Trimming removed 4 bases at V and 2 bases at J, with 10 bases between. The CDR3 is 14 residues long. CDR1 is MDHEN and CDR2 is SYDVKM in the germline V gene.